This TCR beta chain stems from a study of neoadjuvant anti-PD-1 for oral cavity cancer (dated by TCRdb to the early 2020s). Notes on the research overall: Three to four biweekly doses of nivolumab at 3 mg/kg were mostly administered to patients before curative-intent surgical resection. A fourth nivolumab dose was given around day 43 to patients without progression, and definitive surgical resection was performed in those patients on days 50-56. Under RECIST 1.1, a patient counted as a responder if showing complete response, partial response or stable disease, and as a non-responder if showing progression. The parent correlative cohort had over ten patients and a response rate of approximately 30%.

Survey sequencing of tumors used two replicates per sample, and the tumor libraries mostly started from approximately 4.8 ug of input genomic DNA. The immunoSEQ hsTCRbeta kit was used to prepare TCRbeta libraries, following the manufacturer's instructions. An Illumina NovaSeq 6000 S4 flow cell was used to sequence the final libraries, which had first been combined to 3 nM. The paper's data handling went like this. Raw data preprocessing and quality control were performed with the immunoSEQ Analyzer. The analysis was restricted to productive rearrangements, with each unique CDR3 amino acid sequence defining a clonotype. Repertoire clonality was estimated as the Gini-Simpson index, computed with the R package tcR. Gini indices were compared with Student's t test, and associations with tumor size change were assessed by Pearson correlation. TCRdb holds this immuneACCESS table with in-frame rearrangements only. Some clones are missing; in checked studies, unresolved V genes explain under half, and the rest has no known cause. D and trimming were read from the DNA, whereas the V and J calls and clone size are those reported in that table. This sample has fewer than 25,000 clones in its table, and less than 50% of those were observed once. The ten largest clonotypes hold under 50% of the sample.

In light of the paper, this sample's time point label describes: after neoadjuvant nivolumab, at surgical resection. Patients were newly diagnosed with stage II-IVA oral cavity squamous cell carcinoma and had received no prior systemic or radiation treatment. Everyone in the cohort had locally advanced, HPV-negative oral cavity squamous cell carcinoma. Samples were obtained from a longitudinal correlative study of a single-arm phase II trial of neoadjuvant nivolumab in oral cavity squamous cell carcinoma. Subject-matched pre- and post-treatment PBMCs and tumors from three responders and three non-responders were subjected to genomic DNA-based TCRbeta sequencing. Genomic DNA was isolated from tumor tissue using the Maxwell RSC DNA from Tissue kit. This clone occurred a few times. Its antigen remains undetermined. Base qualities were left out, and no much larger clone turns up one base away. The germline V gene supplies CDR1 SQVTM and CDR2 ANQGSEA. Trimming costs V 7 bases and J 1 base, and their ends lie 10 bases apart. From its cysteine to its phenylalanine, the CDR3 spans 12 amino acids. Here the CDR3 DNA is all that survives: 36 bases in frame from base 1.

What the study reported, not specific to this receptor: TCR analyses included only a few patients per response group, and the authors called for larger cohorts for validation. Larger post-treatment sizes of preexisting intratumoral clones correlated with greater tumor shrinkage, suggesting expansion of preexisting clones contributed to response. Higher pretreatment blood TCRbeta clonality and lower post-treatment tumor TCRbeta clonality were correlated with higher pretreatment blood Treg/Th17 ratios.

The sample in question was tumor tissue, obtained after nivolumab (anti-PD-1) treatment. The TCR was taken from a person aged 35 to 85 with oral cavity squamous cell carcinoma. The sequence is built from TRBV29-1 and TRBJ1-1, with no D gene named confidently. The nucleotide sequence is TGCAGCGGCGGGTCCCCGAACACTGAAGCTTTCTTT. Its protein reads: CSGGSPNTEAFF.